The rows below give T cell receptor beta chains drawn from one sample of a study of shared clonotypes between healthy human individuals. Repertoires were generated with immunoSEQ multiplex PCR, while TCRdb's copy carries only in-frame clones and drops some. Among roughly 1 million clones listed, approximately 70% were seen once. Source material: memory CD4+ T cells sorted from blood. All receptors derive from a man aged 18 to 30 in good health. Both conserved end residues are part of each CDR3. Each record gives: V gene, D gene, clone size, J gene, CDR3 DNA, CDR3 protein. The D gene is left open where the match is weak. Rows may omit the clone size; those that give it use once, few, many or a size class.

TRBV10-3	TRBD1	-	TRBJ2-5	TGTGCCATCAGTCAGAACAGGGGGGAGACCCAGTACTTC	CAISQNRGETQYF
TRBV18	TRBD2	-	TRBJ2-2	TGTGCCAGCTCATCCTCGAGCGGGAGCGTCTCCGGGGAGCTGTTTTTT	CASSSSSGSVSGELFF
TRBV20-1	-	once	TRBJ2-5	TGCAGTGCTGCCTTAGAAGAGACCCAGTACTTC	CSAALEETQYF
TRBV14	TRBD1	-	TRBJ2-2	TGTGCCAGCAGCCCGGACAGGGGGCTGTACACCGGGGAGCTGTTTTTT	CASSPDRGLYTGELFF
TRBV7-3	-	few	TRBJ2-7	TGTGCCAGCAGCCCCCGGACATCCTACTACGAGCAGTACTTC	CASSPRTSYYEQYF
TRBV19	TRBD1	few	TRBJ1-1	TGTGCCAGTAGTATAGGACAGGGGCCTGAAGCTTTCTTT	CASSIGQGPEAFF
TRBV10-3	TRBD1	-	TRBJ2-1	TGTGCCATCAGCTCAGACAGGGGTGAGTTCAATGAGCAGTTCTTC	CAISSDRGEFNEQFF
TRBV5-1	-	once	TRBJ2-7	TGCGCCAGCAGCTTGGCCGTGCGGGATGGGGGATACGAGCAGTACTTC	CASSLAVRDGGYEQYF
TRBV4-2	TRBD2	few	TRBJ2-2	TGTGCCAGCAGGGGTGGTGGGGGGGATATTCACGGGGAGCTGTTTTTT	CASRGGGGDIHGELFF
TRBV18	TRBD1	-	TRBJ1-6	TGTGCCAGCTCACCCAGGGGGCAGATCAATTCACCCCTCCACTTT	CASSPRGQINSPLHF
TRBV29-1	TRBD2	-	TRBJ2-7	TGCAGCGTTCGGACTAGCGGGAGTTCCTACGAGCAGTACTTC	CSVRTSGSSYEQYF
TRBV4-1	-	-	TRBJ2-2	TGCGCCAGCAGCCAGGCCCCGGCCCCCATTGTCGGGGAGCTGTTTTTT	CASSQAPAPIVGELFF
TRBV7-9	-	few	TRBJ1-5	TGTGCCAGCAGCGGGGCCCACACGGGACCCAGGAGCAATCAGCCCCAGCATTTT	CASSGAHTGPRSNQPQHF
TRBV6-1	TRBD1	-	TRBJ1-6	TGTGCCAGCAGTGAAGCCTTACAGGGGAGGAATTCACCCCTCCACTTT	CASSEALQGRNSPLHF
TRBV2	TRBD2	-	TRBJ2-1	TGTGCCAGCAGAATTTCCGGGACTAGTTTTCTCTTCTCCTACAATGAGCAGTTCTTC	CASRISGTSFLFSYNEQFF
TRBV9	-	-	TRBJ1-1	TGTGCCAGCAGCGTAGTAACGGGGAACACTGAAGCTTTCTTT	CASSVVTGNTEAFF
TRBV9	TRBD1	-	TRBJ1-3	TGTGCCAGCAGCGTGACAGGGTCTGGAAACACCATATATTTT	CASSVTGSGNTIYF
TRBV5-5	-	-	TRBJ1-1	TGTGCCAGCAGGCAGGGGCCGCCAGGGAAGGCCACTGAAGCTTTCTTT	CASRQGPPGKATEAFF
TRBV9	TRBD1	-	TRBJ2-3	TGTGCCAGCACCAGGGGGCAAGGGACAGATACGCAGTATTTT	CASTRGQGTDTQYF
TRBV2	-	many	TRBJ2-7	TGTGCCAGCATTAGGTCCCGGGACACTAGCTCCTACGAGCAGTACTTC	CASIRSRDTSSYEQYF
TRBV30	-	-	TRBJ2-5	TGTGCCTGGAGTCCGCCGGTCCAAGAGACCCAGTACTTC	CAWSPPVQETQYF
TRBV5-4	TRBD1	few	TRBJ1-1	TGTGCCAGCAGTTCGGGACAGGTGAGAACGAACACTGAAGCTTTCTTT	CASSSGQVRTNTEAFF
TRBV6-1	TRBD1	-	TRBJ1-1	TGTGCCAGCAGGGGACAGGGACGTACTGAAGCTTTCTTT	CASRGQGRTEAFF
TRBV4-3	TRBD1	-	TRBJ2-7	TGCGCCAGCAGCCAAGATTGGCAGGGGGCTAGGGAGCAGTACTTC	CASSQDWQGAREQYF
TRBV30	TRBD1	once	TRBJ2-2	TGTGCCTTACAGGGGGCGAACACCGGGGAGCTGTTTTTT	CALQGANTGELFF
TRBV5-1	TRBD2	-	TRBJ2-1	TGCGCCAGCAGCCCTTTATCGGGGGAGGGCAATGAGCAGTTCTTC	CASSPLSGEGNEQFF
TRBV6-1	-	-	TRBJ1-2	TGTGCCAGCAGTGAAGCAAGGGCCTCCTCTAACTATGGCTACACCTTC	CASSEARASSNYGYTF
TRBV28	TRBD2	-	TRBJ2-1	TGTGCCAGTAACCCGATGGCGGGGGTATACAATGAGCAGTTCTTC	CASNPMAGVYNEQFF
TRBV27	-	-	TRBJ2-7	TGTGCCAGCAGGGACCAGGGACGGTACGAGCAGTACTTC	CASRDQGRYEQYF
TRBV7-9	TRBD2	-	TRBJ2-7	TGTGCCAGCAGCTCGGGACTAGACTTTATATACGAGCAGTACTTC	CASSSGLDFIYEQYF
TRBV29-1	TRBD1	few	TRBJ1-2	TGCAGCCACTTACAGGGGGCCTATGGCTACACCTTC	CSHLQGAYGYTF